The 31 T cell receptor beta chains given below trace back to one sample, sequenced in a study of T cell responses to AZD1222 COVID-19 vaccine. Assay used: immunoSEQ multiplex PCR; TCRdb lists only in-frame clones, some missing. This table has over 100,000 clones, around 90% appearing once. The specimen comprised peripheral blood, sampled on day 0 of AZD1222 vaccination. All receptors come from an adult in good health.

This chain uses TRBV24-1 with TRBJ2-1, with D possibly TRBD1 on 5 matching bases. The V end was cut by 9 bases, the J end by 5 bases, with 10 bases between. Germline V gives CDR1 KGHDR, CDR2 SFDVKD. The CDR3 runs 12 residues. The CDR3 sequence is CATEFRDNEQFF. The CDR3 DNA sequence: TGTGCCACCGAGTTCAGGGACAATGAGCAGTTCTTC.

This clone was seen a single time. The chain couples TRBV6-2 or TRBV6-3 to TRBJ1-2; 7 bases are a match to TRBD1. The CDR3 extends over 15 amino acids. V shed 0 bases and J 4 bases; nucleotides not matched to a gene: 5. In germline, CDR1 is MNHEY, CDR2 SVGEGT. The CDR3 DNA sequence: TGTGCCAGCAGTTACTCAGACAGGGACCTCTATGGCTACACCTTC. Translating gives CASSYSDRDLYGYTF.

The V call is TRBV27, the J call TRBJ2-5, with D tentatively TRBD1 (6 bases). CDR1 is MNHEY, CDR2 SMNVEV, per germline (reference sequence). V was shortened by 5 bases and J by 2 bases, with 18 bases between the two germline ends. The CDR3 runs 16 residues. CDR3 sequence (DNA): TGTGCCAGCAGTCCCTTGTCACCGAGGGGGCAAGAGACCCAGTACTTC. Translation: CASSPLSPRGQETQYF.

The genes are TRBV7-8 and TRBJ2-7; 8 bases line up with TRBD1. With V trimmed by 3 bases and J by 4 bases, 8 bases remained unmatched. CDR1 and CDR2 (germline): SGHVS, FQNEAQ. This CDR3 is 15 amino acids long. DNA for the CDR3: TGTGCCAGCAGCTTGAGGACAGGGAGTTTTTACGAGCAGTACTTC. Its protein product is CASSLRTGSFYEQYF.

The CDR3 region has the DNA TGTGCCAGCTCCCCCTCAGAAGATACGCAGTATTTT. Translating gives CASSPSEDTQYF. This chain uses TRBV28 with TRBJ2-3; D not resolved. The ends were cut back, 8 bases at V and 5 bases at J, with 11 bases in the middle. The CDR3 extends over 12 amino acids. In germline, CDR1 is MDHEN, CDR2 SYDVKM.

The chain uses TRBV28 and TRBJ1-6; weak D call: TRBD1 (6 bases). CDR3 length: 17 residues. V lost 4 bases and J 5 bases, leaving 18 bases between the germline ends. CDR1 is MDHEN, CDR2 SYDVKM, per germline. The CDR3 nucleotides read TGTGCCAGCAGTTCGCTAAGACAGGCCTCAAATAATTCACCCCTCCACTTT. Its translation is CASSSLRQASNNSPLHF. The full variable domain, in which reference TRBV28 and TRBJ1-6 provide the parts outside the CDR3, is DVKVTQSSRYLVKRTGEKVFLECVQDMDHENMFWYRQDPGLGLRLIYFSYDVKMKEKGDIPEGYSVSREKKERFSLILESASTNQTSMYLCASSSLRQASNNSPLHFGNGTRLTVT.

V gene TRBV5-1 combines with J gene TRBJ2-2, with D possibly being TRBD1 (6 bases). Per the germline V gene, CDR1 is SGHRS and CDR2 is YFSETQ. V lost 7 bases and J lost 4, with 14 bases in between. The CDR3 extends over 14 amino acids. The CDR3, as DNA: TGCGCCAGCTGGGCAGGGGTTAGCACCGGGGAGCTGTTTTTT. Translating gives CASWAGVSTGELFF.

The chain has TRBV7-2 and TRBJ1-5; D not resolved. The CDR3 totals 15 residues. The V gene lost 0 bases and the J gene lost 0 bases, with 6 bases spanning the gap. The germline CDR1 and CDR2 sequences are SGHTA and FQGNSA. CDR3 DNA: TGTGCCAGCAGCTTAGCCTTACATAGCAATCAGCCCCAGCATTTT. Translating gives CASSLALHSNQPQHF.

In DNA form, the CDR3 reads TGTGCCAGCTCACCAATACAGGACTACGAGCAGTACTTC. Its translation: CASSPIQDYEQYF. V usage is TRBV18 and J usage is TRBJ2-7; D might be TRBD1 (5 bases). V lost 2 bases and J lost 3, with 8 bases in between. CDR1 KGHSH and CDR2 LQKENI come from the germline V gene. The CDR3 length is 13 residues.

The V and J genes are TRBV2 and TRBJ2-7; 10 positions agree with TRBD2. This CDR3 comprises 14 residues. Germline values: CDR1 SNHLY, CDR2 FYNNEI. With V trimmed by 6 bases and J by 6 bases, 8 bases remained unmatched. DNA for the CDR3: TGTGCCAGCAGCCTAGCGGGAGCCATGGCCGAGCAGTACTTC. Translation gives CASSLAGAMAEQYF. Variable domain in full (rest from reference TRBV2 and TRBJ2-7): EPEVTQTPSHQVTQMGQEVILRCVPISNHLYFYWYRQILGQKVEFLVSFYNNEISEKSEIFDDQFSVERPDGSNFTLKIRSTKLEDSAMYFCASSLAGAMAEQYFGPGTRLTVT.

This clone was counted a single time. Different DNA sequences within this sample yield the same CDR3. The chain joins TRBV28 to TRBJ1-2; D is ambiguous. Germline CDR1 MDHEN, CDR2 SYDVKM. The CDR3 extends over 12 amino acids. The ends were cut back, 2 bases at V and 5 bases at J, with 6 bases in the middle. The CDR3 DNA follows: TGTGCCAGCAGTTTAGGGGATTATGGCTACACCTTC. Amino acids: CASSLGDYGYTF.

The chain joins TRBV5-4 to TRBJ2-5, with D unclear. The CDR3 sequence is 15 residues long. Germline values: CDR1 SGHNT, CDR2 YYREEE (reference sequence). Trimming took off 5 bases at V and 5 bases at J, with 19 bases between the two ends. DNA of the CDR3: TGTGCCAGCAGTTTATACAGTTTACCTGGGGAGACCCAGTACTTC. It specifies CASSLYSLPGETQYF.

This clone was found a few times. V and J are TRBV5-6 and TRBJ2-4, with 9 bases matching TRBD2. V lost 6 bases and J lost 0; bases outside the gene matches: 7. This CDR3 region has 16 residues. Germline V gene data show CDR1 as SGHDT and CDR2 as YYEEEE. CDR3 coding DNA: TGTGCCAGCATCCCTCTAGCGGGACTAGCCAAAAACATTCAGTACTTC. This gives the protein CASIPLAGLAKNIQYF.

The chain has TRBV15 and TRBJ2-5, with TRBD1 matching over 8 bases. Germline CDR1 and CDR2: LNHNV and YYDKDF (reference sequence). The trim removed 1 base at V and 5 bases at J, leaving 15 bases unmatched. CDR3 length: 18 amino acids. The CDR3 DNA is TGTGCCACCAGCAGAGGGCAGGGGGCGCGAGGTAATCACGAGACCCAGTACTTC. This sequence encodes CATSRGQGARGNHETQYF.

The chain links TRBV5-4 to TRBJ1-1; 7 bases map to TRBD1. The germline gives CDR1 SGHNT, CDR2 YYREEE (reference sequence). The ends lost 3 bases at V and 1 base at J; junction bases unmatched: 3. The CDR3 contains 14 residues. CDR3 sequence (DNA): TGTGCCAGCAGCTCGGGACAGAGGAACACTGAAGCTTTCTTT. As protein: CASSSGQRNTEAFF. The full variable domain, in which reference TRBV5-4 and TRBJ1-1 provide the parts outside the CDR3, is ETGVTQSPTHLIKTRGQQVTLRCSSQSGHNTVSWYQQALGQGPQFIFQYYREEENGRGNFPPRFSGLQFPNYSSELNVNALELDDSALYLCASSSGQRNTEAFFGQGTRLTVV.

This chain links TRBV27 with TRBJ2-2; tentative D call: TRBD1 (5 bases). Germline CDR1 and CDR2: MNHEY and SMNVEV (reference sequence). This CDR3 is 17 amino acids long. Trimming shortened V by 4 bases and J by 2 bases, and 17 bases separated the two germline ends. Here the CDR3 DNA reads TGTGCCAGCAGTTCTGCCCGGACAAGGGGAAACACCGGGGAGCTGTTTTTT. Encoded protein: CASSSARTRGNTGELFF.

Comments on this clone: Other DNA sequences of this sample code for an identical CDR3. The chain uses TRBV28 and TRBJ1-2; no clear D. Trimming took 2 bases from V and 8 from J, leaving 9 bases between them. The CDR3 extends over 12 amino acids. CDR1 MDHEN and CDR2 SYDVKM come from the germline V gene. The DNA for the CDR3 is TGTGCCAGCAGTTTAGGCAGTTACGGCTACACCTTC. Amino acid sequence: CASSLGSYGYTF.

CDR3 region: CASSSQGFSEAFF. CDR3 DNA sequence: TGTGCCAGCAGCTCACAGGGGTTCTCTGAAGCTTTCTTT. V and J are TRBV7-2 and TRBJ1-1; 7 positions agree with TRBD1. J was trimmed by 6 bases and V by 4 bases; bases with no gene match: 5. Germline assignment: CDR1 SGHTA and CDR2 FQGNSA. The CDR3 runs to 13 residues.

This clone was seen once. The chain is built from TRBV9 and TRBJ1-3; no firm D call. The CDR3 has 16 residues. Trimming shortened V by 0 bases and J by 3 bases, and 13 bases separated the two germline ends. Germline V gives CDR1 SGDLS, CDR2 YYNGEE. The CDR3 sequence: CASSVGGHPYGNTIYF. CDR3 nucleotides: TGTGCCAGCAGCGTAGGAGGGCACCCTTATGGAAACACCATATATTTT.

The chain carries TRBV7-9 and TRBJ1-2; no clear D gene. V lost 7 bases, J lost 1 base, and 16 bases lay in between. CDR3 length: 15 amino acids. Germline V gene lookup returns CDR1 SEHNR and CDR2 FQNEAQ (reference sequence). CDR3 residues: CASTLYPRNNYGYTF. The CDR3 coding sequence is TGTGCCAGCACGCTCTATCCCCGGAATAACTATGGCTACACCTTC.

The chain combines TRBV21-1 with TRBJ2-7; the tabulated D call, TRBD2, remains unverified against the DNA. TRBV21-1 is deemed a pseudogene. The CDR3 length is 17 residues. The CDR3 DNA sequence: TGTGCCAGCAGCAATGAAAAAGAGGGCGGACGTCGGAACGAGCAGTACTTC. Translating it yields CASSNEKEGGRRNEQYF.

The rearrangement joins TRBV7-2 to TRBJ1-2; 7 bases align to TRBD1. The CDR3 runs 15 residues. Germline V CDR1 and CDR2: SGHTA, FQGNSA. After removal of 5 bases from V and 2 bases from J, the junction contained 8 bases not matched to a gene. The CDR3 nucleotides read TGTGCCAGCAGCAAGCGACAGGGCTTAAACTATGGCTACACCTTC. It yields the protein CASSKRQGLNYGYTF.

This chain joins TRBV3-1 (or the pseudogene TRBV3-2) and TRBJ2-3; D possibly uses TRBD1 or TRBD2 (5 bases each). The V gene lost 7 bases and the J gene lost 0 bases, with 11 bases spanning the gap. CDR1 and CDR2 from the germline V gene are LGHDT and YNNKEL (reference sequence). The CDR3 is made up of 14 amino acids. CDR3 nucleotide sequence: TGTGCCAGCACCGGGACGGCGAGCACAGATACGCAGTATTTT. Translated, it gives CASTGTASTDTQYF.

The gene calls are TRBV2 and TRBJ1-3, with 8 nucleotides matching TRBD1. The CDR3 length is 15 residues. V trimming: 6 bases; J trimming: 0 bases; junction bases outside the gene matches: 4. Germline V gene sequence: CDR1 SNHLY, CDR2 FYNNEI. The CDR3 DNA reads as TGTGCCAGCAGCTCGGACAGGGACTCTGGAAACACCATATATTTT. Protein product: CASSSDRDSGNTIYF.

This rearrangement joins TRBV5-1 to TRBJ1-2, with D maybe TRBD1 (6 bases). The germline V gene has CDR1 SGHRS and CDR2 YFSETQ. This CDR3 contains 16 residues. Trimming left V 1 base short and J 5 bases short, with 18 bases between. The CDR3 coding sequence is TGCGCCAGCAGCTTGACTCCCCGCGACAGGCTATATGGCTACACCTTC. Its protein product is CASSLTPRDRLYGYTF.

This chain uses TRBV10-2 with TRBJ1-5; D is uncertain. Germline CDR1 reads WSHSY; CDR2 reads SAAADI. Trimming removed 6 bases at V and 6 bases at J, with 12 bases between. The CDR3 totals 13 residues. The CDR3: CASRVGVSQPQHF. DNA for the CDR3: TGCGCCAGCAGGGTGGGCGTCTCTCAGCCCCAGCATTTT.

In DNA, the CDR3 is TGTGCCAGCAGCTCGAGACAGGGGGCCTACGAGCAGTACTTC. It is translated as CASSSRQGAYEQYF. The chain has TRBV7-9 and TRBJ2-7, with 9 nucleotides matching TRBD1. The CDR3 loop spans 14 amino acids. With 4 bases clipped from V and 2 bases from J, the junction kept 3 bases outside the gene matches. CDR1 is SEHNR and CDR2 is FQNEAQ in the germline V gene (reference sequence).

This clone has only one observation. The gene calls are TRBV5-4 and TRBJ2-5; 11 bases agree with TRBD2. This CDR3 spans 16 amino acids. V gave up 4 bases and J gave up 3 bases; unmatched junction bases: 8. CDR1 SGHNT and CDR2 YYREEE come from the germline V gene (reference sequence). The CDR3 protein is CASSNPGTSGKETQYF. The CDR3 DNA reads TGTGCCAGCAGCAATCCCGGGACTAGCGGAAAAGAGACCCAGTACTTC.

V usage is TRBV28 and J usage is TRBJ2-7; the match to TRBD2 covers 8 bases. This CDR3 contains 15 residues. After removal of 3 bases from V and 2 bases from J, the junction contained 6 bases not matched to a gene. Germline CDR1 reads MDHEN; CDR2 reads SYDVKM. This CDR3 is CASSFAGLVTYEQYF. In DNA form, the CDR3 reads TGTGCCAGCAGTTTTGCGGGACTAGTAACCTACGAGCAGTACTTC.

This chain links TRBV18 with TRBJ2-4; D gene uncertain. Germline V CDR1 and CDR2: KGHSH, LQKENI. The V end was cut by 2 bases, the J end by 1 base, with 9 bases between. This CDR3 has 15 amino acids. DNA of the CDR3: TGTGCCAGCTCACCAGGGAATGGGGCCAAAAACATTCAGTACTTC. Residues: CASSPGNGAKNIQYF.

The J gene is TRBJ1-1, the V gene TRBV6-4, with 8 positions matching TRBD1. The CDR3 runs 14 residues. Germline V gene sequence: CDR1 MRHNA, CDR2 SNTAGT. With V trimmed by 6 bases and J by 0 bases, 3 bases remained unmatched. The CDR3 DNA sequence: TGTGCCAGCAGGGGACAGGCCATGAACACTGAAGCTTTCTTT. This gives the protein CASRGQAMNTEAFF.